This T cell receptor beta chain was sequenced for a study of Ad26.COV2.S vaccination and SARS-CoV-2 variants listed by TCRdb under 2021. For the wider study: Donors in the vaccine arm were drawn from COV1001, a multicentre, randomized, double-blind, placebo-controlled phase I-IIa trial testing Ad26.COV2.S in healthy adults. Ad26.COV2.S was administered intramuscularly at 5 x 10^10 or 1 x 10^11 viral particles, either as a single shot or as two shots given 56 days apart. TCRbeta repertoire sequencing served as the tool for gauging how specific and how broad the SARS-CoV-2-reactive T cell receptors were following Ad26.COV2.S vaccination. A total of around 32 samples were included in the TCR-sequenced set, comprising roughly 19 Ad26.COV2.S vaccine recipients, 5 placebo recipients and 8 SARS-CoV-2 convalescent individuals. Trial participants were randomized into five groups of five, in which low-dose or high-dose Ad26.COV2.S was given once or twice, or placebo was given on both occasions. Blinding of investigators to trial group allocation was maintained during experiments and outcome assessment.

The germline V gene provides CDR1 ENHRY and CDR2 SYGVKD. The CDR3 contains 17 residues, cysteine and phenylalanine counted. Only the CDR3 portion is preserved as DNA: 51 bases, with reading frame beginning at the first base. The germline ends are 14 bases apart after V is trimmed by 2 bases and J by 0 bases. The immunoSEQ Assay was used to sequence TCRbeta CDR3 regions. After extraction, genomic DNA underwent amplification by bias-controlled multiplex PCR, followed by high-throughput sequencing. The study's own analysis went as follows. To quantify the absolute abundance of every unique TCRbeta CDR3 region, sequences were collapsed and filtered. Usable DNA was measured by amplifying reference genes present in all nucleated cells, and TCRbeta template counts were normalized to that usable DNA to estimate T cell fraction. Repertoire TCRs were annotated as SARS-CoV-2-specific by exact matching of V gene, CDR3 amino acid sequence and J gene to a known reactive TCR set. MIRA supplied the reference SARS-CoV-2 TCR set, which was filtered for enrichment in COVID-19-positive ImmuneCODE repertoires so that public or cross-reactive TCRs were removed. Using the MIRA antigens, annotated TCRs were further analysed by specific ORF or by position within an ORF. Depth was the summed frequency of annotated unique rearrangements, while breadth was defined as annotated unique rearrangements over total unique productive rearrangements. TCR breadth was compared between groups using two-sided Wilcoxon rank-sum tests. TCRdb re-hosts the immuneACCESS table, in-frame sequences only. Its copies lack some clones; in the studies checked, an unresolved V gene accounts for under half of them, and the cause for the rest is not known. The V and J calls and clone size were taken over from that table, and D and trimming were inferred from the DNA. The sample table shows about 350,000 clones, and around 89% are seen once. The ten top clones hold roughly 5% of the sample.

The treatment or condition label, as the study defines it: around 19 received Ad26.COV2.S at low or high dose, single or two shots; about 5 received placebo; per-sample allocation not given. Repertoires of vaccine and placebo recipients were sequenced from samples taken on day 63 after the first injection. In Cohort 1b, about 27 adults aged 18-55 years were enrolled at a single site in Boston, USA, between 29 July and 7 August 2020. Ad26.COV2.S was a replication-incompetent adenovirus type 26 vector that expressed a prefusion-stabilized SARS-CoV-2 spike protein derived from the original Wuhan strain. In the case of this clone: It has no known antigen specificity. The record has no base qualities; no much larger clone is one base away.

Overall results and qualifications from the work: According to the authors, total T cell responses may have been underestimated by the TCR breadth and depth analyses. Vaccine and placebo recipients had similar non-spike TCR breadth, a finding consistent with the vaccine containing only spike. Compared with placebo recipients, Ad26.COV2.S recipients showed higher spike-specific TCR breadth (P = 0.0014). After vaccination, spike-specific CD8+ and CD4+ T cell responses were reported to show substantial breadth. Comparing responses between vaccine doses or regimens was not something the study was powered to do.

The receptor was isolated from a person between 18 and 60 years old who received the Ad26.COV2.S COVID-19 vaccine or a placebo. The sample consisted of peripheral blood, taken in a trial of Ad26.COV2.S vaccine versus placebo. Recombination joined TRBV10-3 with TRBJ1-5; the best D guess is TRBD1, with 5 bases matching. The CDR3 region has the sequence CAISEGFRGYSNQPQHF. The nucleotide sequence reads TGTGCCATCAGTGAGGGGTTTAGGGGTTATAGCAATCAGCCCCAGCATTTT.